Listed here are 30 T cell receptor beta chains from one sample, sequenced in a study of vaccination and CD4 T cells after COVID-19. These TCRs' antigens remain unknown. Treatment defined: 10-day PBMC culture with coronavirus spike peptide pools or control peptides (ViraFEST assay). The Oncomine TCR Beta short-read assay was applied to DNA of cultured CD4+ T cells. Via MiXCR, TCRdb re-called the PCR reads, giving one row per CDR3 protein. The sample consists of 20,000 to 25,000 distinct CDR3 sequences, approximately 38% of them appearing once. The sample in question was CD4+ T cells from blood, cultured in vitro, obtained before SARS-CoV-2 vaccination. Every receptor here comes from a human donor who had recovered from COVID-19.

V and J are TRBV2 and TRBJ2-7; 9 bases are shared with TRBD1. Unmatched junction bases numbered 4, after V lost 3 bases and J lost 1 base. The CDR3 runs to 15 residues. The germline CDR1 and CDR2 sequences are SNHLY and FYNNEI. Here the CDR3 DNA reads TGTGCCAGCAGTGACCGGGGGACAGGGTCCTACGAGCAGTACTTC. Amino acid sequence: CASSDRGTGSYEQYF.

This clonotype was found once. The J gene is TRBJ1-1, the V gene TRBV5-1; D call uncertain. The CDR3 runs 14 residues. V lost 5 bases, J lost 0 bases, and 11 bases lay in between. Germline V CDR1 and CDR2: SGHRS, YFSETQ. CDR3 loop: CASREQPMNTEAFF. The CDR3 DNA is TGCGCCAGCAGAGAACAGCCCATGAACACTGAAGCTTTCTTT.

The chain combines TRBV5-1 with TRBJ2-1; TRBD1 is a possible D gene (5 bases). The V gene's germline CDR1 is SGHRS and CDR2 YFSETQ. Trimming removed 0 bases from V and 8 bases from J, with 12 bases in between. This CDR3 region has 14 residues. CDR3 protein: CASSLEKGSDEQFF. For the CDR3, the DNA is TGCGCCAGCAGCTTGGAAAAGGGGTCCGATGAGCAGTTCTTC.

The sample holds a few counts of this clonotype. The chain joins TRBV7-9 to TRBJ1-5; no clear D gene. Trimming left V 1 base short and J 9 bases short, with 4 bases between. The CDR3 is 11 residues long. Germline lookup yields CDR1 SEHNR and CDR2 FQNEAQ (reference sequence). For the CDR3, the DNA is TGTGCCAGCAGCTTAGGGGGGCCCCAGCATTTT. It codes for CASSLGGPQHF. Full variable domain (remainder filled in from reference TRBV7-9 and TRBJ1-5): DTGVSQNPRHKITKRGQNVTFRCDPISEHNRLYWYRQTLGQGPEFLTYFQNEAQLEKSRLLSDRFSAERPKGSFSTLEIQRTEQGDSAMYLCASSLGGPQHFGDGTRLSIL.

About this clonotype itself: An end of the junction does not agree with germline; a read error may underlie this. The genes are TRBV5-1 and TRBJ2-1; 16 nucleotides agree with TRBD2. Germline V lookup: CDR1 SGHRS, CDR2 YFSETQ. This CDR3 comprises 16 residues. CDR3 residues: CPSSGTSGRAPNEQFF. In nucleotides, the CDR3 is TGCCCCAGCAGCGGGACTAGCGGGAGGGCCCCCAATGAGCAGTTCTTC.

The chain is built from TRBV6-5 and TRBJ1-1; D uncertain. Germline CDR1 MNHEY, CDR2 SVGAGI. Deletions cut 2 bases from V and 0 bases from J, with 4 bases between. This CDR3 is built from 13 residues. The CDR3 loop is CASSYEVNTEAFF. The DNA for the CDR3 is TGTGCCAGCAGTTACGAAGTGAACACTGAAGCTTTCTTT.

This clonotype turned up a few times. An end of the junction differs from the germline gene, which may be a read error. The rearrangement links TRBV15 to TRBJ1-4; possible D gene TRBD1, 5 bases. This CDR3 is 13 amino acids long. The germline V gene encodes CDR1 LNHNV and CDR2 YYDKDF (reference sequence). The chain's CDR3 is CATRRGTDEKLFF. CDR3 DNA sequence: TGTGCCACCAGGAGAGGGACGGATGAAAAACTGTTTTTT.

The J gene is TRBJ2-4, the V gene TRBV19, with D perhaps assigned TRBD1 or TRBD2 (5 bases each). V lost 6 bases and J 12 bases, leaving 12 bases between the germline ends. There are 11 residues in the CDR3. CDR1 is LNHDA, CDR2 SQIVND, per germline (reference sequence). The CDR3 region has the DNA TGTGCCAGTAGCATCCGGGACCATCAGTACTTC. It yields the protein CASSIRDHQYF.

V usage is TRBV10-2 and J usage is TRBJ2-7, with TRBD2 identical over 12 bases. J was trimmed by 9 bases and V by 6 bases; bases with no gene match: 12. Germline assignment: CDR1 WSHSY and CDR2 SAAADI. CDR3 length: 15 residues. The CDR3 is CASSPRLAGVGGQYF. DNA for the CDR3: TGCGCCAGCAGCCCAAGACTAGCGGGAGTCGGGGGGCAGTACTTC.

The chain links TRBV7-2 to TRBJ2-3; perhaps TRBD2 as D (6 bases). The germline V gene has CDR1 SGHTA and CDR2 FQGNSA. The CDR3 extends over 17 amino acids. The V gene lost 4 bases and the J gene lost 6 bases, with 23 bases spanning the gap. The CDR3, as DNA: TGTGCCAGCAGCTCCTCTCCGAGGGCTAGCGCGGCGGATACGCAGTATTTT. Translated: CASSSSPRASAADTQYF. Using reference TRBV7-2 and TRBJ2-3 for the parts outside the CDR3, the full variable domain is GAGVSQSPSNKVTEKGKDVELRCDPISGHTALYWYRQSLGQGLEFLIYFQGNSAPDKSGLPSDRFSAERTGGSVSTLTIQRTQQEDSAVYLCASSSSPRASAADTQYFGPGTRLTVL.

This chain links TRBV20-1 with TRBJ2-5; D gene unclear. Per germline, CDR1 DFQATT and CDR2 SNEGSKA (reference sequence). This CDR3 comprises 14 residues. The CDR3: CSADTASVGETQYF. The CDR3 DNA is TGCAGCGCCGATACTGCCAGCGTGGGGGAGACCCAGTACTTC.

The chain combines TRBV12-3 or TRBV12-4 with TRBJ1-1; D possibly corresponds to TRBD1 (5 bases). The CDR3 spans 15 residues. The V gene lost 2 bases and the J gene lost 0 bases, with 10 bases spanning the gap. CDR3 sequence: CASSLIGAVNTEAFF. The DNA of the CDR3 is TGTGCCAGCAGTTTAATCGGGGCTGTGAACACTGAAGCTTTCTTT.

This rearrangement joins TRBV7-2 to TRBJ2-7; no definite D call. The CDR3 is 13 amino acids. The germline V and J ends were trimmed by 1 base and 2 bases, with 6 bases remaining between them. Germline V gene sequence: CDR1 SGHTA, CDR2 FQGNSA. DNA of the CDR3: TGTGCCAGCAGCTTAGTATTCCCCTACGAGCAGTACTTC. Translating it yields CASSLVFPYEQYF.

The gene calls are TRBV18 and TRBJ1-2; 12 nucleotides align to TRBD1. V dropped 3 bases and J dropped 8; count of bases not matched to a gene: 7. This CDR3 comprises 15 residues. Germline V CDR1 and CDR2: KGHSH, LQKENI. CDR3: CASSPSGTGGLGYTF. In DNA form, the CDR3 reads TGTGCCAGCTCACCGTCCGGGACAGGGGGCTTAGGCTACACCTTC.

The rearrangement links TRBV20-1 to TRBJ2-3; 12 bases align to TRBD2. The CDR3 contains 15 residues. Germline V gene sequence: CDR1 DFQATT, CDR2 SNEGSKA (reference sequence). The J segment lost 0 bases and the V segment lost 5 bases, leaving 3 bases of the junction unmatched. The CDR3 loop reads CSARGLAGSTDTQYF. CDR3 nucleotides: TGCAGTGCTCGAGGACTAGCGGGGAGCACAGATACGCAGTATTTT.

This sequence joins TRBV20-1 and TRBJ1-1; 8 nucleotides line up with TRBD1. CDR3 length equals 15 residues. Germline CDR1 reads DFQATT; CDR2 reads SNEGSKA (reference sequence). Unmatched junction bases numbered 4, after V lost 1 base and J lost 0 bases. CDR3 nucleotide sequence: TGCAGTGCTAGAGCCCGACAGGGGATGAACACTGAAGCTTTCTTT. Translation: CSARARQGMNTEAFF.

The CDR3 region is CSARLGWGIYGYTF. The CDR3 nucleotides are TGCAGTGCCAGACTCGGGTGGGGGATCTATGGCTACACCTTC. The V and J genes are TRBV20-1 and TRBJ1-2, with a tentative D call TRBD1 (5 bases). The V gene lost 6 bases and the J gene lost 4 bases, with 18 bases spanning the gap. The germline gives CDR1 DFQATT, CDR2 SNEGSKA (reference sequence). The CDR3 is 14 amino acids.

This chain connects TRBV7-2 to TRBJ2-3, with TRBD1 as a possible D gene (5 bases). The CDR3 runs 16 residues. Germline values: CDR1 SGHTA, CDR2 FQGNSA. V dropped 2 bases and J dropped 1 base, with 13 bases sitting between them. The CDR3 DNA reads as TGTGCCAGCAGCTTAACAGGCCTTAGTGGCACAGATACGCAGTATTTT. Translating gives CASSLTGLSGTDTQYF.

CDR3 sequence (DNA): TGTGCCAGTAGCCCCGATGGGACGTACGGGGAGCTGTTTTTT. Translating it yields CASSPDGTYGELFF. The V and J genes are TRBV19 and TRBJ2-2; tentatively, D is TRBD1 or TRBD2 (5 bases each). Germline V gives CDR1 LNHDA, CDR2 SQIVND (reference sequence). With 6 bases removed from V and 7 bases from J, the gap between germline ends came to 15 bases. The CDR3 has 14 amino acids.

This chain connects TRBV19 to TRBJ1-1; D is undetermined. CDR1 is LNHDA and CDR2 is SQIVND in the germline V gene (reference sequence). Trimming pared 6 bases from V and 3 bases from J, leaving 11 bases between. CDR3 length: 13 amino acids. CDR3 residues: CASRVDWDTEAFF. CDR3 bases: TGTGCCAGTAGAGTCGACTGGGACACTGAAGCTTTCTTT. Full variable domain (missing parts from reference TRBV19 and TRBJ1-1): DGGITQSPKYLFRKEGQNVTLSCEQNLNHDAMYWYRQDPGQGLRLIYYSQIVNDFQKGDIAEGYSVSREKKESFPLTVTSAQKNPTAFYLCASRVDWDTEAFFGQGTRLTVV.

This chain uses TRBV6-5 with TRBJ2-7; tentatively, D is TRBD1 (5 bases). The V end lost 2 bases, the J end lost 2 bases, and 7 bases lay between the germline ends. Germline CDR1 MNHEY, CDR2 SVGAGI. The CDR3 covers 13 residues. The CDR3: CASSYRQPYEQYF. The DNA of the CDR3 is TGTGCCAGCAGTTACAGACAGCCCTACGAGCAGTACTTC.

This clonotype turned up a few times. The J gene is TRBJ1-1, the V gene TRBV27, with 7 nucleotides matching TRBD1. CDR1 is MNHEY and CDR2 is SMNVEV in the germline V gene (reference sequence). V shed 2 bases and J 1 base; nucleotides not matched to a gene: 1. There are 14 residues in the CDR3. CDR3 amino acids: CASSLNRGNTEAFF. The CDR3 bases are TGTGCCAGCAGTTTAAACAGGGGGAACACTGAAGCTTTCTTT.

The chain couples TRBV20-1 to TRBJ1-1; D might be TRBD1 (5 bases). The CDR3 has 13 residues. The ends were cut back, 3 bases at V and 5 bases at J, with 13 bases in the middle. From germline, CDR1 is DFQATT and CDR2 SNEGSKA (reference sequence). The DNA of the CDR3 is TGCAGTGCTAGTCTGACAGAATTTACTGAAGCTTTCTTT. Protein product: CSASLTEFTEAFF.

The chain couples TRBV20-1 to TRBJ2-3; 13 bases fit TRBD2. This CDR3 is built from 21 residues. CDR1 is DFQATT and CDR2 is SNEGSKA in the germline V gene (reference sequence). The junction had 15 bases not matched to a gene; V was cut back by 0 bases and J by 0 bases. This CDR3 is CSARDLSLAGGRSTSTDTQYF. The CDR3 nucleotides are TGCAGTGCTAGAGATCTCTCACTAGCGGGGGGGCGAAGTACTAGCACAGATACGCAGTATTTT.

The chain joins TRBV20-1 to TRBJ1-3, with a tentative D call TRBD1 (5 bases). V was clipped by 5 bases and J by 0 bases, with 8 bases between them. Per germline, CDR1 DFQATT and CDR2 SNEGSKA (reference sequence). The CDR3 sequence is 13 residues long. This CDR3 reads CSADDSSGNTIYF. The CDR3 DNA reads as TGCAGTGCTGATGACAGCTCTGGAAACACCATATATTTT.

The table lists this clonotype with a few counts. The gene calls are TRBV6-5 and TRBJ1-2; D is uncertain. V lost 4 bases and J 0 bases, leaving 21 bases between the germline ends. The CDR3 spans 18 residues. Germline V gene lookup returns CDR1 MNHEY and CDR2 SVGAGI. The CDR3 reads CASSSRLGSAGSNYGYTF. The CDR3 region has the DNA TGTGCCAGCAGTTCCCGTCTAGGCTCGGCGGGGTCTAACTATGGCTACACCTTC.

This clonotype has just a few counts. This chain connects TRBV27 to TRBJ2-1; tentative D call: TRBD2 (5 bases). Looked up from germline, CDR1 is MNHEY and CDR2 is SMNVEV (reference sequence). This CDR3 has 11 residues. Between the trimmed V and J ends, which lost 7 bases and 12 bases, there was a span of 13 bases. CDR3 bases: TGTGCCAGCACCTACGGGATGACGCAGTTCTTC. Encoded protein: CASTYGMTQFF.

This clonotype was found a few times. The chain recombines TRBV27 with TRBJ1-1; TRBD1 is a possible D gene (5 bases). The V end lost 3 bases, the J end lost 4 bases, and 12 bases lay between the germline ends. CDR1 is MNHEY, CDR2 SMNVEV, per germline (reference sequence). The CDR3 extends over 14 amino acids. CDR3: CASSFSGGITEAFF. The CDR3 DNA follows: TGTGCCAGCAGTTTTTCCGGGGGGATCACTGAAGCTTTCTTT.

This clonotype has only a few counts. The rearrangement joins TRBV6-2 or TRBV6-3 to TRBJ1-2; tentative D call: TRBD1 (6 bases). V dropped 3 bases and J dropped 8 bases, with 19 bases sitting between them. Germline-derived CDR1 and CDR2 are MNHEY and SVGEGT. This CDR3 region has 15 residues. For the CDR3, the DNA is TGTGCCAGCAGTTATCCCCGGGACAACCTTTACGGCTACACCTTC. Encoded protein: CASSYPRDNLYGYTF.

This chain links TRBV25-1 with TRBJ1-1, with 8 bases matching TRBD1. Germline CDR1 and CDR2: MGHDK and SYGVNS. Trimming took 2 bases from V and 4 from J; bases not matched to a gene: 3. This CDR3 spans 14 amino acids. The CDR3 region is CASSEPGGSTEAFF. The CDR3 region has the DNA TGTGCCAGCAGTGAACCAGGGGGCAGCACTGAAGCTTTCTTT.